This passage covers 30 T cell receptor beta chains from one sample sequenced in a study of blood T cell repertoires in COVID-19. TCRdb's copy holds only in-frame clones and misses some; the assay was immunoSEQ multiplex PCR. The repertoire includes 250,000 or so clones, 70% to 85% of them detected once, and 1.5% to 2% sits in the top ten. Sequenced sample: PBMCs or T cells enriched from blood (not recorded which). All receptors come from a man aged 55 to 70 who had recovered from COVID-19.

The chain uses TRBV15 and TRBJ1-5; 10 positions agree with TRBD1. Germline trimming cut 1 base from V and 3 bases from J; bases unmatched to any gene: 3. CDR1 is LNHNV, CDR2 YYDKDF, per germline (reference sequence). The CDR3 covers 16 residues. The CDR3 spells CATSRGDRGFNQPQHF. For the CDR3, the DNA is TGTGCCACCAGCAGAGGGGACAGGGGTTTCAATCAGCCCCAGCATTTT.

This chain uses TRBV19 with TRBJ2-7, with a tentative D call TRBD1 (6 bases). The CDR3 runs to 17 residues. V gave up 5 bases and J gave up 1 base, with 21 bases separating them. CDR1 is LNHDA, CDR2 SQIVND, per germline (reference sequence). CDR3 residues: CASSPRTDLKGSYEQYF. CDR3 sequence (DNA): TGTGCCAGTAGTCCGAGGACAGATTTAAAGGGGTCCTACGAGCAGTACTTC. The full variable domain, completed using reference TRBV19 and TRBJ2-7, is DGGITQSPKYLFRKEGQNVTLSCEQNLNHDAMYWYRQDPGQGLRLIYYSQIVNDFQKGDIAEGYSVSREKKESFPLTVTSAQKNPTAFYLCASSPRTDLKGSYEQYFGPGTRLTVT.

The chain carries TRBV7-8 and TRBJ2-5; 7 bases map to TRBD2. Germline V CDR1 and CDR2: SGHVS, FQNEAQ. The CDR3 is made up of 16 amino acids. After removal of 2 bases from V and 1 base from J, the junction contained 7 bases not matched to a gene. Here the CDR3 DNA reads TGTGCCAGCAGCTTACGGGGGGTTGTGCTCCAAGAGACCCAGTACTTC. Protein sequence: CASSLRGVVLQETQYF.

This chain links TRBV7-2 with TRBJ1-6, with D perhaps matching TRBD1 (5 bases). CDR3 length: 15 residues. V was cut by 2 bases and J by 5 bases, with 10 bases left in between. The germline gives CDR1 SGHTA, CDR2 FQGNSA. CDR3 amino acids: CASSLSRGDNSPLHF. In DNA form, the CDR3 reads TGTGCCAGCAGCTTATCGCGGGGCGATAATTCACCCCTCCACTTT.

This clone appeared a few times. The chain couples TRBV6-6 to TRBJ1-4, with TRBD1 matching over 9 bases. Germline CDR1 and CDR2: MNHNY and SVGAGI (reference sequence). The V gene end was trimmed by 0 bases and the J gene end by 6 bases; junction bases not matched to a gene: 5. The CDR3 length is 16 residues. CDR3 protein: CASSYSPDRGDEKLFF. For the CDR3, the DNA is TGTGCCAGCAGTTACTCGCCTGACAGGGGGGATGAAAAACTGTTTTTT.

This clone showed up just a few times. The chain joins TRBV6-5 to TRBJ1-4; D gene uncertain. V was shortened by 1 base and J by 5 bases, with 5 bases between the two germline ends. The V gene's germline CDR1 is MNHEY and CDR2 SVGAGI. The CDR3 covers 13 residues. The CDR3 spells CASSYFLNEKLFF. The DNA of the CDR3 is TGTGCCAGCAGTTACTTCTTGAATGAAAAACTGTTTTTT.

The gene calls are TRBV5-1 and TRBJ2-7, with 8 nucleotides matching TRBD1. Germline values: CDR1 SGHRS, CDR2 YFSETQ. The CDR3 contains 14 residues. Unmatched junction bases numbered 4, after V lost 3 bases and J lost 2 bases. CDR3 coding DNA: TGCGCCAGCAGCTCCACAGGGGGGACCTACGAGCAGTACTTC. Encoded protein: CASSSTGGTYEQYF.

This chain uses TRBV4-3 with TRBJ1-3, with a tentative D call TRBD1 (5 bases). Per the germline V gene, CDR1 is LGHNA and CDR2 is YSLEER. The CDR3 is 16 residues long. The V end lost 1 base, the J end lost 5 bases, and 15 bases lay between the germline ends. The CDR3 spells CASSQAAGQGRNTIYF. CDR3 in DNA: TGCGCCAGCAGCCAAGCCGCTGGGCAGGGCCGAAACACCATATATTTT.

The chain is built from TRBV5-1 and TRBJ1-1; no clear D. The CDR3 extends over 15 amino acids. Germline V gene data show CDR1 as SGHRS and CDR2 as YFSETQ. Trimming took 0 bases from V and 3 from J, leaving 12 bases between them. DNA of the CDR3: TGCGCCAGCAGCTTGGCCTCGGGCGGGGACACTGAAGCTTTCTTT. This encodes CASSLASGGDTEAFF. Combining the CDR3 with reference TRBV5-1 and TRBJ1-1 gives the whole variable domain KAGVTQTPRYLIKTRGQQVTLSCSPISGHRSVSWYQQTPGQGLQFLFEYFSETQRNKGNFPGRFSGRQFSNSRSEMNVSTLELGDSALYLCASSLASGGDTEAFFGQGTRLTVV.

The CDR3 sequence is CASSFDFGQGGYEQYF. Written as DNA, the CDR3 is TGTGCCAGCAGCTTCGATTTTGGACAGGGAGGGTACGAGCAGTACTTC. The gene calls are TRBV11-1 and TRBJ2-7, with D maybe TRBD1 (8 bases). V lost 3 bases and J lost 4, with 19 bases in between. This CDR3 region has 16 residues. Germline V gene lookup returns CDR1 SGHAT and CDR2 FQDESV (reference sequence).

This clone appeared a few times. The J gene is TRBJ2-1, the V gene TRBV7-2; D gene ambiguous. Trimming took 5 bases from V and 10 from J, leaving 15 bases between them. Germline V lookup: CDR1 SGHTA, CDR2 FQGNSA. The CDR3 runs 13 residues. The CDR3: CASSRSGQQEQFF. The DNA for the CDR3 is TGTGCCAGCAGCCGCTCGGGTCAGCAAGAGCAGTTCTTC. The variable domain in full, with the rest retrieved from reference TRBV7-2 and TRBJ2-1, is GAGVSQSPSNKVTEKGKDVELRCDPISGHTALYWYRQSLGQGLEFLIYFQGNSAPDKSGLPSDRFSAERTGGSVSTLTIQRTQQEDSAVYLCASSRSGQQEQFFGPGTRLTVL.

This clone was seen a handful of times. V usage is TRBV10-1 and J usage is TRBJ2-7; 8 positions match TRBD1. The CDR3 contains 16 residues. V gave up 2 bases and J gave up 3 bases; unmatched junction bases: 9. The germline V gene encodes CDR1 WNHNN and CDR2 SYGVQD (reference sequence). The CDR3 is CASSEVGTGRGYEQYF. In DNA, the CDR3 is TGCGCCAGCAGTGAGGTCGGGACAGGACGAGGCTACGAGCAGTACTTC.

Points on this clone: A much larger clone is a single base away; this may be a read error. At the DNA level, this CDR3 is encoded by other sequences in the same sample as well. The chain carries TRBV7-9 and TRBJ2-7; the D gene is possibly TRBD1 (5 bases). This CDR3 has 12 residues. Trimming cost V 2 bases and J 4 bases, with 6 bases left between them. Germline V gene lookup returns CDR1 SEHNR and CDR2 FQNEAQ (reference sequence). The CDR3 here is CASSLQGYEQYF. In nucleotides, the CDR3 is TGTGCCAGCAGCTTACAGGGTTACGAGCAGTACTTC.

About this clone itself: Other DNA sequences within the sample encode an identical CDR3. V and J are TRBV7-9 and TRBJ1-2, with D possibly matching TRBD1 (5 bases). The ends were cut back, 5 bases at V and 2 bases at J, with 12 bases in the middle. The CDR3 has 14 amino acids. Germline V gene data show CDR1 as SEHNR and CDR2 as FQNEAQ (reference sequence). CDR3 protein: CASSPSGGNYGYTF. DNA of the CDR3: TGTGCCAGCAGCCCCTCCGGGGGGAACTATGGCTACACCTTC.

This chain joins TRBV7-9 and TRBJ2-3, with TRBD2 matching over 7 bases. The CDR3 length is 18 residues. CDR1 is SEHNR and CDR2 is FQNEAQ in the germline V gene (reference sequence). With V trimmed by 0 bases and J by 0 bases, 9 bases remained unmatched. The CDR3 spells CASSLALSGGGSTDTQYF. In DNA form, the CDR3 reads TGTGCCAGCAGCTTAGCGCTATCGGGCGGGGGTAGCACAGATACGCAGTATTTT.

The chain links TRBV18 to TRBJ1-4, with TRBD1 matching 9 bases. Per the germline V gene, CDR1 is KGHSH and CDR2 is LQKENI. V was clipped by 3 bases and J by 8 bases; unmatched bases: 7. CDR3 size: 15 residues. The CDR3 nucleotides are TGTGCCAGCTCACCCCCGGGACAGGGCTACGAAAAACTGTTTTTT. The encoded protein is CASSPPGQGYEKLFF.

This chain links TRBV19 with TRBJ2-7; TRBD2 might be the D (5 bases). The V end was cut by 3 bases, the J end by 5 bases, with 5 bases between. This CDR3 has 11 amino acids. Per germline, CDR1 LNHDA and CDR2 SQIVND (reference sequence). The CDR3 sequence is CASSMRDEQYF. As DNA, the CDR3 is TGTGCCAGTAGTATGAGGGACGAGCAGTACTTC.

The rearrangement uses TRBV12-3 or TRBV12-4 and TRBJ1-5; a weak D match, TRBD1 (6 bases). This CDR3 spans 13 amino acids. Trimming took 5 bases from V and 6 from J, leaving 11 bases between them. In nucleotides, the CDR3 is TGTGCCAGCAGTAATGGGGGCTCTCAGCCCCAGCATTTT. Translation gives CASSNGGSQPQHF.

The rearrangement joins TRBV15 to TRBJ2-1, with 13 bases aligning to TRBD2. The CDR3 totals 17 residues. Germline V gene data show CDR1 as LNHNV and CDR2 as YYDKDF (reference sequence). V lost 8 bases, J lost 4 bases, and 11 bases stayed unmatched. CDR3 sequence: CATRGQGTSGEYNEQFF. CDR3 in DNA: TGTGCCACCCGGGGACAGGGGACTAGCGGGGAGTACAATGAGCAGTTCTTC. The variable domain in full, with the rest retrieved from reference TRBV15 and TRBJ2-1, is DAMVIQNPRYQVTQFGKPVTLSCSQTLNHNVMYWYQQKSSQAPKLLFHYYDKDFNNEADTPDNFQSRRPNTSFCFLDIRSPGLGDTAMYLCATRGQGTSGEYNEQFFGPGTRLTVL.

The chain couples TRBV2 to TRBJ2-4; maybe TRBD2 (6 bases). Trimming took off 2 bases at V and 10 bases at J, with 18 bases between the two ends. Per germline, CDR1 SNHLY and CDR2 FYNNEI. This CDR3 has 15 residues. CDR3 in DNA: TGTGCCAGCAGTGAAACCCTGGGAGGCATTGGAATTCAGTACTTC. This encodes CASSETLGGIGIQYF.

V and J are TRBV7-9 and TRBJ1-5, with 8 bases fitting TRBD1. Germline CDR1 and CDR2: SEHNR and FQNEAQ (reference sequence). The CDR3 is 14 amino acids. Trimming at V came to 4 bases and at J to 6 bases, leaving 5 bases not matched to a gene. The CDR3 is CASSSQGVTQPQHF. CDR3 DNA: TGTGCCAGCAGCTCACAGGGGGTAACTCAGCCCCAGCATTTT.

The table lists this clone with a few counts. The genes are TRBV6-4 and TRBJ2-3; a weak D match, TRBD2 (5 bases). Trimming shortened V by 4 bases and J by 3 bases, and 11 bases separated the two germline ends. The CDR3 has 14 residues. CDR1 is MRHNA and CDR2 is SNTAGT in the germline V gene. The CDR3 region is CASSGGGGTDTQYF. DNA for the CDR3: TGTGCCAGCAGTGGTGGAGGCGGGACAGATACGCAGTATTTT.

The gene calls are TRBV6-2 or TRBV6-3 and TRBJ1-5; unclear D gene. V shed 4 bases and J shed 3 bases, with 7 bases lying between them. CDR3 length: 13 amino acids. The germline CDR1 and CDR2 sequences are MNHEY and SVGEGT. CDR3 in amino acids: CASSWRVNQPQHF. The CDR3 DNA reads TGTGCCAGCAGTTGGAGGGTCAATCAGCCCCAGCATTTT.

The rearrangement links TRBV6-5 to TRBJ2-3; 9 bases align to TRBD1. The CDR3 runs 15 residues. J gave up 1 base and V 6 bases, and 5 bases lay outside the gene matches. Germline V gives CDR1 MNHEY, CDR2 SVGAGI. CDR3 in amino acids: CASRQGATGTDTQYF. The CDR3 DNA is TGTGCCAGCAGACAGGGGGCAACGGGCACAGATACGCAGTATTTT.

The V gene is TRBV10-3, the J gene TRBJ2-7; possible D gene TRBD1, 6 bases. V was trimmed by 0 bases and J by 2 bases, leaving 11 bases between them. CDR1 and CDR2 from the germline V gene are ENHRY and SYGVKD. This CDR3 spans 15 amino acids. DNA for the CDR3: TGTGCCATCAGTGAGTCGGGTTGGACAGCCTACGAGCAGTACTTC. Its translation: CAISESGWTAYEQYF.

This rearrangement joins TRBV5-4 to TRBJ2-1; TRBD2 might be the D (6 bases). The V gene lost 2 bases and the J gene lost 11 bases, with 14 bases spanning the gap. The CDR3 consists of 13 residues. Germline CDR1 and CDR2: SGHNT and YYREEE (reference sequence). The CDR3 loop is CASSLSGEMKQFF. In DNA, the CDR3 is TGTGCCAGCAGCTTATCGGGAGAGATGAAGCAGTTCTTC.

The CDR3 loop reads CASSMTFGNTIYF. CDR3 nucleotides: TGCGCCAGCAGCATGACATTTGGAAACACCATATATTTT. This chain connects TRBV5-1 to TRBJ1-3; D gene uncertain. The V gene lost 4 bases and the J gene lost 3 bases, with 8 bases spanning the gap. The CDR3 runs 13 residues. The germline gives CDR1 SGHRS, CDR2 YFSETQ.

This chain connects TRBV7-2 to TRBJ2-5; TRBD2 matches 9 bases. V was pared by 5 bases and J by 7 bases, with 14 bases of the junction left unmatched. This CDR3 has 16 amino acids. Germline CDR1 SGHTA, CDR2 FQGNSA. In DNA form, the CDR3 reads TGTGCCAGCAGCCTAATTGGTGGCGGGGGGGAGGTGACCCAGTACTTC. Amino acid sequence: CASSLIGGGGEVTQYF.

This rearrangement joins TRBV5-6 to TRBJ2-2; D possibly corresponds to TRBD1 (5 bases). V shed 0 bases and J shed 9 bases, with 6 bases lying between them. Per the germline V gene, CDR1 is SGHDT and CDR2 is YYEEEE. The CDR3 is made up of 12 amino acids. The CDR3 DNA sequence: TGTGCCAGCAGCTTGGGGGGCCGGGAGCTGTTTTTT. Protein: CASSLGGRELFF. Full variable domain (remainder filled in from reference TRBV5-6 and TRBJ2-2): DAGVTQSPTHLIKTRGQQVTLRCSPKSGHDTVSWYQQALGQGPQFIFQYYEEEERQRGNFPDRFSGHQFPNYSSELNVNALLLGDSALYLCASSLGGRELFFGEGSRLTVL.

The chain carries TRBV25-1 and TRBJ1-4; D is uncertain. V gave up 3 bases and J gave up 0 bases, with 11 bases separating them. The length of the CDR3 is 16 residues. Per the germline V gene, CDR1 is MGHDK and CDR2 is SYGVNS. The CDR3 here is CASSDQQTTTNEKLFF. CDR3 DNA: TGTGCCAGCAGTGATCAACAGACAACAACTAATGAAAAACTGTTTTTT.